The clone carrying this T cell receptor (beta chain) was observed many times. Its antigen is unidentified. This sample is drawn from a study of CD8 T cells in ankylosing spondylitis. Study outcomes and limitations: The clones that were linked to disease were reported to be significantly enriched in matched synovial fluid samples from ankylosing spondylitis patients. Clones linked to disease, bearing a CD8+ phenotype, were relatively rare in peripheral blood. Reactive arthritis synovial fluid and blood were previously reported to contain some motif variants. Made up of about eight highly homologous variants, a TCR beta motif appeared characteristic of ankylosing spondylitis blood.

The CDR3 covers 13 residues. V lost 8 bases to trimming and J lost 0 bases, with 7 bases between them. The germline CDR1 and CDR2 sequences are MNHNS and SASEGT. TCRdb redid the calling of the 5' RACE reads with MiXCR, one entry per CDR3 protein. The sample contains 150,000 or so distinct CDR3 sequences, around 17% of which appear only once. The sequencing input was blood, either unsorted or a sorted T cell fraction (not recorded which). The V gene is TRBV6-1, the J gene TRBJ1-4; no clear D. The clonotype originates from a male donor with ankylosing spondylitis or in good health (not recorded which). The DNA of the CDR3 is TGTGCCAGCCAACACTCAACTAATGAAAAACTGTTTTTT. Its translation: CASQHSTNEKLFF.